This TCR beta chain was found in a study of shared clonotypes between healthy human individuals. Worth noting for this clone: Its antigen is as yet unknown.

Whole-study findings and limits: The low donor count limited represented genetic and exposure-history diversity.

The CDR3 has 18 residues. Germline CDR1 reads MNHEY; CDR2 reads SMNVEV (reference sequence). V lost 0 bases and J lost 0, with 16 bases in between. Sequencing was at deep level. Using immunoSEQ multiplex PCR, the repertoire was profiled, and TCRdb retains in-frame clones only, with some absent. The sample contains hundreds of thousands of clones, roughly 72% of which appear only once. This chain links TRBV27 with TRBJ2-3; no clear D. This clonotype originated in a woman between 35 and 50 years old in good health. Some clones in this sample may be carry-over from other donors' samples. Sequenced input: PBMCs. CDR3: CASSLSRIVTTSTDTQYF. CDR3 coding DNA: TGTGCCAGCAGTTTATCCCGAATCGTTACCACTAGCACAGATACGCAGTATTTT.